This is a list of T cell receptor beta chains from one sample in a study of Graves' ophthalmopathy and Graves' hyperthyroidism. TCRdb re-derived calls from the multiplex PCR reads in MiXCR, one entry per CDR3 protein. The table lists a few hundred thousand distinct CDR3 sequences, approximately 17% of them singletons. The material sequenced was peripheral blood. The receptor set was obtained from an adult woman with stable Graves' hyperthyroidism. CDR3s include the opening cysteine and the closing phenylalanine or tryptophan. The D gene is left open where the match is weak. The size entry is marked missing in some rows and otherwise reads once, few, many or a size class.

j_call,v_call,d_call,clone_size,cdr3_aa,cdr3_nt
TRBJ1-2,TRBV5-1,NA,many,CASSLQEGGYGYTF,TGCGCCAGCAGCTTACAGGAGGGGGGCTATGGCTACACCTTC
TRBJ1-2,TRBV6-2/TRBV6-3,NA,many,CASSYGQNYGYTF,TGTGCCAGCAGTTACGGACAGAACTATGGCTACACCTTC
TRBJ2-5,TRBV5-1,NA,many,CASTTGSGETQYF,TGCGCCAGCACAACAGGGAGTGGGGAGACCCAGTACTTC
TRBJ2-7,TRBV7-3,NA,NA,CASSLNGSYEQYF,TGTGCCAGCAGCTTAAACGGATCCTACGAGCAGTACTTC
TRBJ1-1,TRBV4-3,NA,many,CASSQDGGGADTEAFF,TGCGCCAGCAGCCAAGATGGTGGGGGCGCGGACACTGAAGCTTTCTTT
TRBJ2-2,TRBV7-8,NA,many,CASSFPRRRGGTGELFF,TGTGCCAGCAGCTTCCCAAGGAGAAGGGGTGGGACCGGGGAGCTGTTTTTT
TRBJ1-1,TRBV20-1,NA,many,CSARLRNTEAFF,TGCAGTGCTAGACTGAGGAACACTGAAGCTTTCTTT
TRBJ1-1,TRBV28,NA,many,CASSVPAAGSTEAFF,TGTGCCAGCAGCGTCCCCGCCGCCGGGTCAACTGAAGCTTTCTTT
TRBJ1-6,TRBV7-2,TRBD1,many,CASSLTGWDSPLHF,TGTGCCAGCAGCTTGACAGGGTGGGATTCACCCCTCCACTTT
TRBJ2-7,TRBV19,NA,few,CASSTGGPESYEQYF,TGTGCCAGTAGCACAGGAGGACCAGAAAGCTACGAGCAGTACTTC
TRBJ2-7,TRBV12-3/TRBV12-4,NA,many,CASSRDGTSYEQYF,TGTGCCAGCAGCCGCGACGGGACCTCCTACGAGCAGTACTTC
TRBJ1-2,TRBV6-6,NA,many,CASKNPGPGYTF,TGTGCCAGCAAAAATCCGGGTCCTGGCTACACCTTC
TRBJ2-7,TRBV6-1,NA,many,CASSVFLGSQDEQYF,TGTGCCAGCAGTGTCTTTCTTGGGTCCCAAGACGAGCAGTACTTC
TRBJ1-5,TRBV12-5,NA,many,CASGLVLLRDRGGFSSNQPQHF,TGTGCTAGTGGTTTGGTACTTTTAAGGGACCGTGGGGGATTTTCTAGCAATCAGCCCCAGCATTTT
TRBJ1-1,TRBV2,NA,many,CASSDRSSRAFF,TGTGCCAGCAGTGATCGATCGTCGCGGGCTTTCTTT
TRBJ2-7,TRBV5-1,TRBD2,many,CASSEPGTSYEQYF,TGCGCCAGCAGCGAACCCGGGACTAGCTACGAGCAGTACTTC
TRBJ2-4,TRBV4-1,NA,NA,CASGTGTLAKNIKYF,TGCGCCAGCGGAACAGGGACTCTAGCCAAAAACATTAAGTACTTC
TRBJ1-2,TRBV10-1,NA,many,CASSEEPYGYTF,TGCGCCAGCAGTGAAGAACCCTATGGCTACACCTTC
TRBJ2-5,TRBV12-3/TRBV12-4,NA,many,CASSFRGGRETQYF,TGTGCCAGCAGTTTCCGGGGCGGCCGGGAGACCCAGTACTTC
TRBJ2-7,TRBV3-1,NA,many,CASSQDGQGFSYEQYF,TGTGCCAGCAGCCAAGATGGTCAGGGGTTCTCCTACGAGCAGTACTTC
TRBJ1-2,TRBV12-3/TRBV12-4,TRBD1,many,CASSRGTVDYGYTF,TGTGCCAGCAGCCGCGGGACAGTGGACTATGGCTACACCTTC
TRBJ1-2,TRBV7-9,TRBD1,few,CASSRTTGGLFRNTF,TGTGCCAGCAGCCGAACCACAGGGGGCCTATTTCGGAACACCTTC
TRBJ1-1,TRBV12-3/TRBV12-4,TRBD1,many,CASSLTGVNTEAFF,TGTGCCAGCAGTCTAACAGGGGTGAACACTGAAGCTTTCTTT
TRBJ2-5,TRBV9,TRBD1,many,CASSGTRTGETQYF,TGTGCCAGCAGCGGAACGAGGACAGGGGAGACCCAGTACTTC
TRBJ1-5,TRBV2,NA,many,CASKDWGVQPQHF,TGTGCCAGCAAAGATTGGGGGGTTCAGCCCCAGCATTTT
TRBJ2-2,TRBV5-1,TRBD2,many,CASSRGTSGRVDGELFF,TGCGCCAGCAGCCGGGGGACTAGCGGGAGGGTCGACGGGGAGCTGTTTTTT
TRBJ1-1,TRBV6-1,NA,many,CASTPSGNTEAFF,TGTGCCAGCACCCCTTCAGGGAACACTGAAGCTTTCTTT
TRBJ2-7,TRBV20-1,TRBD2,once,CSASMASGVREQYF,TGCAGTGCTAGTATGGCTAGCGGGGTTCGAGAGCAGTACTTC
TRBJ2-2,TRBV19,NA,many,CASTRGVFQGYTGELFF,TGTGCCAGTACGAGGGGGGTTTTCCAGGGATACACCGGGGAGCTGTTTTTT
TRBJ2-7,TRBV2,TRBD2,many,CARGLAENYEQYF,TGTGCCAGAGGACTAGCGGAGAACTACGAGCAGTACTTC
TRBJ1-6,TRBV28,NA,many,CASSLQGGNSPLHF,TGTGCCAGCAGTCTCCAGGGAGGTAATTCACCCCTCCACTTT
TRBJ2-5,TRBV24-1,NA,many,CATPPGLLGRGEETQYF,TGTGCCACCCCCCCGGGACTATTAGGAAGGGGGGAAGAGACCCAGTACTTC
TRBJ1-1,TRBV5-1,NA,NA,CASRGDGDTEAFF,TGCGCCAGCAGGGGGGACGGGGACACTGAAGCTTTCTTT
TRBJ2-2,TRBV5-5,TRBD1,many,CASSFNWDSTGELFF,TGTGCCAGCAGCTTCAATTGGGACAGCACCGGGGAGCTGTTTTTT
TRBJ2-5,TRBV12-3/TRBV12-4,NA,few,CASTLGGEETQYF,TGTGCCAGCACTTTGGGCGGGGAAGAGACCCAGTACTTC
TRBJ2-5,TRBV24-1,NA,many,CATSDTTDYKETQYF,TGTGCCACCAGTGACACGACGGACTATAAAGAGACCCAGTACTTC
TRBJ2-2,TRBV6-1,NA,many,CASSELGAPGELFF,TGTGCCAGCAGTGAACTGGGGGCCCCCGGGGAGCTGTTTTTT
TRBJ2-5,TRBV7-2,NA,many,CASTGTLYLETQYF,TGTGCCAGCACTGGGACACTTTACCTGGAGACCCAGTACTTC
TRBJ1-5,TRBV19,NA,many,CASSIDAALRGYSNQPQHF,TGTGCCAGTAGTATAGATGCGGCCCTCCGGGGTTATAGCAATCAGCCCCAGCATTTT
TRBJ1-1,TRBV10-3,NA,many,CATLDSRGTEAFF,TGTGCCACCCTAGACTCAAGAGGGACTGAAGCTTTCTTT
TRBJ2-5,TRBV20-1,NA,NA,CSANVGNQETQYF,TGCAGTGCTAATGTCGGGAACCAAGAGACCCAGTACTTC
TRBJ2-7,TRBV19,TRBD1,many,CASRQRTGYEQYF,TGTGCCAGTAGACAAAGGACAGGCTACGAGCAGTACTTC
TRBJ2-2,TRBV5-1,TRBD1,NA,CASSYPGTGGPGELFF,TGCGCCAGCAGCTACCCCGGGACAGGAGGTCCCGGGGAGCTGTTTTTT
TRBJ1-1,TRBV27,NA,NA,CASSQGPLAQAFF,TGTGCCAGCAGCCAGGGCCCCCTCGCCCAAGCTTTCTTT
TRBJ1-1,TRBV12-3/TRBV12-4,NA,many,CASSPLMNTEAFF,TGTGCCAGCAGCCCTCTCATGAACACTGAAGCTTTCTTT
TRBJ1-2,TRBV6-2/TRBV6-3,TRBD1,many,CASSSNNPADRPNYGYTF,TGTGCCAGCAGTTCAAATAACCCAGCGGACAGGCCGAACTATGGCTACACCTTC
TRBJ2-5,TRBV7-2,NA,NA,CASSLGGIGTQYF,TGTGCCAGCAGCTTAGGCGGTATCGGGACCCAGTACTTC
TRBJ1-1,TRBV2,NA,many,CASSDGWNTEAFF,TGTGCCAGCAGCGATGGGTGGAACACTGAAGCTTTCTTT
TRBJ2-7,TRBV24-1,TRBD2,many,CATSDPGTSVDEQYF,TGTGCCACCAGTGATCCCGGGACTAGCGTGGACGAGCAGTACTTC
TRBJ2-7,TRBV28,TRBD1,many,CASTGVWSSYEQYF,TGTGCCAGTACAGGGGTTTGGAGCTCCTACGAGCAGTACTTC
TRBJ1-3,TRBV5-1,NA,many,CASSRAGSSGNTIYF,TGCGCCAGCAGTCGGGCAGGGAGCTCTGGAAACACCATATATTTT
TRBJ1-2,TRBV11-2,NA,few,CASSLEGDPYYGYTF,TGTGCCAGCAGCTTAGAAGGGGACCCTTACTATGGTTACACCTTC
TRBJ2-7,TRBV15,NA,many,CATSRGSGGIHEQYF,TGTGCCACCAGCAGAGGCAGTGGGGGGATCCACGAGCAGTACTTC
TRBJ1-1,TRBV11-2,NA,many,CASSRPGRSDEAFF,TGTGCCAGCAGCCGACCTGGGAGGTCGGACGAAGCTTTCTTT